The sequence of this T cell receptor beta chain was determined in a study of CD4 T cells in relation to SARS-CoV-2 and coronaviruses. Study-level points and caveats: No donor gave both pre-pandemic and post-infection samples. According to naive versus memory sequencing, detected responses are memory recall, not newly primed.

Method: immunoSEQ multiplex PCR; TCRdb's copy keeps in-frame clones and lacks some. The sample lists 35,000 to 45,000 clones, 85% to 90% occurring once. V was clipped by 5 bases and J by 0 bases, with 14 bases between them. The length of the CDR3 is 16 residues. Germline loops: CDR1 SEHNR, CDR2 FQNEAQ (reference sequence). Regarding this clone: Its specificity is unknown.

Sequenced input: memory CD4+ T cells from PBMCs. This TCR derives from an adult with COVID-19. The chain is built from TRBV7-9 and TRBJ1-3; TRBD1 might be the D (6 bases). The CDR3 protein is CASSPPGTPSGNTIYF. CDR3 nucleotides: TGTGCCAGCAGCCCCCCCGGGACACCCTCTGGAAACACCATATATTTT.